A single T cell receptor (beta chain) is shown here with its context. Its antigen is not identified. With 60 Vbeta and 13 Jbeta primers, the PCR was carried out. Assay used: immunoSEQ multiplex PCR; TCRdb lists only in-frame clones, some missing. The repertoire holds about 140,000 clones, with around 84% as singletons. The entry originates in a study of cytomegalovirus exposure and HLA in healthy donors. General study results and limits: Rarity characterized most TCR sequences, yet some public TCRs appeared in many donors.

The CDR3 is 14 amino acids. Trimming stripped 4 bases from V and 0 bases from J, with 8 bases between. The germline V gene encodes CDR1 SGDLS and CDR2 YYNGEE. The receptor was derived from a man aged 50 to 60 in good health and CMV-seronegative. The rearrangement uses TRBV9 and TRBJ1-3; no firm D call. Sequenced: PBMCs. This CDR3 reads CASSPPGSGNTIYF. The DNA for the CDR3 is TGTGCCAGCAGCCCCCCAGGCTCTGGAAACACCATATATTTT.